This TCR beta chain is drawn from a study of CD8 T cells in ankylosing spondylitis. Study findings and constraints: Made up of eight or nine highly homologous variants, a TCR beta motif appeared characteristic of ankylosing spondylitis blood. The clones that were linked to disease were reported to be significantly enriched in matched synovial fluid samples from ankylosing spondylitis patients.

Construction of TCR beta libraries was performed using quantitative 5'-RACE with molecular barcodes. TCRdb independently ran MiXCR on the 5' RACE reads; one entry per CDR3 protein. The sample comprises some 840,000 distinct CDR3 sequences, over 9.5% of which are singletons, and about 0.5% rests with the top ten. Notes on this clonotype: What it binds is not known.

This CDR3 has 15 amino acids. The V gene lost 0 bases and the J gene lost 8 bases, with 19 bases spanning the gap. Germline V gene data show CDR1 as DFQATT and CDR2 as SNEGSKA (reference sequence). The TCR sequence derives from a male donor with ankylosing spondylitis. This rearrangement joins TRBV20-1 to TRBJ1-1; D is possibly TRBD1 (5 bases). The specimen was blood, either unsorted or a sorted T cell fraction (not recorded which). The CDR3 region has the DNA TGCAGTGCTAGAGATTTGATTCGGGACGGAAAAGAAGCTTTCTTT. It is translated as CSARDLIRDGKEAFF.